This T cell receptor (beta chain) was documented in a study of blood T cells in healthy people across ages. Unmatched junction bases numbered 2, after V lost 4 bases and J lost 4 bases. The V gene's germline CDR1 is SQVTM and CDR2 ANQGSEA. The CDR3 totals 12 residues. Combining a sample-barcoded 5' primer with a J-beta primer mix, a second PCR ran for roughly 6 to 11 cycles. TCRdb fed the 5' RACE reads into MiXCR, producing one record per CDR3 protein. In the table there are under 2 million distinct CDR3 sequences, around 35% of which are singletons. This clonotype was detected many times. This chain links TRBV29-1 with TRBJ1-2; 8 bases are a match to TRBD1. The sequence came from a woman younger than 45 in good health. The sequenced material came from blood. Here the CDR3 DNA reads TGCAGCGTTGGACAGGGGCGCTATGGCTACACCTTC. It yields the protein CSVGQGRYGYTF.